This paragraph reports one T cell receptor beta chain. The CDR3 is 12 amino acids. The germline gives CDR1 MNHEY, CDR2 SVGAGI. With 1 base removed from V and 9 bases from J, the gap between germline ends came to 7 bases. This entry is derived from a study of blood T cell repertoires in COVID-19. Study information: Acute-phase and convalescent COVID-19 samples originated in the United States, Italy and Spain.

As handled by the study authors: Researchers report that nucleated cell counts were estimated from reference gene primer amplification. Clones were sequenced by immunoSEQ multiplex PCR, and TCRdb holds only the in-frame ones, with some missing. V, J and clone size were drawn from that table, and D and trimming were deduced from the DNA. The sample carries tens of thousands of clones, approximately 90% recorded once. The gene calls are TRBV6-5 and TRBJ2-1, with a possible D match to TRBD2 (5 bases). The receptor was isolated from a woman between 50 and 59 years old with acute or convalescent COVID-19. Sequenced sample: peripheral blood. The CDR3 region has the DNA TGTGCCAGCAGTTACTATCGGGGTGAGCAGTTCTTC. Translating gives CASSYYRGEQFF.